This TCR beta chain was retrieved from a study of tumor-infiltrating lymphocytes in localized non-small cell lung cancer (dated by TCRdb to the early 2020s). A note on the overall study: Patients whose samples were collected after neoadjuvant chemotherapy, as well as both smokers and never-smokers and several histologies, were included in the cohort. Resected tumor tissue and uninvolved lung tissue described as non-adjacent to the tumor were contributed by each patient, with both tissues obtained from the same patient. Alongside flow cytometry, multiplex immunofluorescence, RNA-seq, exome sequencing and proteomics, TCR sequencing was applied to the same patients as one of several integrated assays. The overall ICON cohort was composed of roughly 150 surgical patients with localized non-small cell lung cancer whose tumors were resected. A total of roughly 57 patients were included in the paired tumor versus uninvolved lung comparison of immunoSEQ T-cell fraction. Results the study describes overall, beyond this receptor: Tumor T-cell fraction from TCR sequencing was not associated with recurrence-free survival (p = 0.61). Because different assays used different pieces of the same tissue, intratumor heterogeneity could not be separated from technical variation. The TCR-derived T-cell fraction showed no difference between the flow cytometry-defined immunotypes IM1 (good prognosis) and IM2 (poor prognosis). TCRbeta sequencing supported higher T cell infiltration in tumors than in uninvolved lung tissue, consistent with immunofluorescence CD3 counts. Assay coverage differed among patients according to how much tissue was available, so only a subset of the cohort had TCR sequencing.

Its CDR3 holds 13 amino acids, cysteine through phenylalanine. Only the CDR3 DNA stays, 39 bases, in frame from base 1. V and J are truncated by 0 bases and 4 bases respectively, leaving an intervening sequence of 6 bases. The germline V gene (reference sequence) supplies CDR1 SGHAT and CDR2 FQDESV. The immunoSEQ assay used for TCR sequencing gave the T-cell fraction in both tumor and uninvolved lung tissue. As for the authors' bioinformatics: For survival analysis, patients were split into high (upper tertile) and low (lower two tertiles) T-cell fraction groups and compared by log-rank test. A signed-rank test was used to test paired tumor versus uninvolved lung differences in T-cell fraction. As stored in TCRdb, this immuneACCESS dataset retains in-frame rearrangements with V and J assigned. A fraction of the clones does not appear; measured against another copy, unresolved V genes explain less than half of the discrepancy, and the remainder lacks a known reason. V and J calls and clone size are as listed in that table; D and trimming were resolved from the DNA. The sample yields approximately 12,000 clones; approximately 79% were counted once. Approximately 12% of the sample belongs to the ten largest clones.

The first patient joined ICON in April 2016, and enrollment wrapped up when the last patient was enrolled in September 2018. In a subcohort of 60 to 85 patients, fresh tumor and matched uninvolved tissue were collected for in-depth immune analyses, with TCR sequencing among those analyses. No cell sorting was done, and TCR sequencing was instead run on DNA isolated from bulk tissue. Remarks on this clone: What this receptor recognizes is not known. Base quality data are lacking; no much larger clone is found one base away.

In this chain, TRBV11-1 is recombined with TRBJ1-2; the D gene remains uncertain. What was sequenced was lung tumor tissue. The source is a human donor with non-small cell lung cancer. The CDR3 amino acid sequence is: CASSLAASYGYTF. The sequenced DNA is TGTGCCAGCAGCTTAGCAGCGAGCTATGGCTACACCTTC. The entire variable domain, with the stretches around the CDR3 drawn from the reference TRBV11-1 and TRBJ1-2 proteins, is EAEVAQSPRYKITEKSQAVAFWCDPISGHATLYWYRQILGQGPELLVQFQDESVVDDSQLPKDRFSAERLKGVDSTLKIQPAELGDSAMYLCASSLAASYGYTFGSGTRLTVV.